This section outlines one T cell receptor beta chain sequence together with its context. Per the original data handling: Estimation of nucleated cell counts was performed using reference gene primer amplification. Clones were sequenced by immunoSEQ multiplex PCR, and TCRdb holds only the in-frame ones, with some missing. That table gives V, J and clone size, and the DNA gave D and trimming. Here the sample spans around 160,000 clones, approximately 78% being singletons. The V end was cut by 4 bases, the J end by 5 bases, with 14 bases between. Germline CDR1 is LGHDT and CDR2 is YNNKEL (reference sequence). The CDR3 runs to 14 residues. These data come from a study of blood T cell repertoires in COVID-19. About the research overall: Both acute and convalescent COVID-19 samples were obtained from the United States, Italy and Spain.

Sequenced material: peripheral blood. The receptor comes from a human donor with acute or convalescent COVID-19. The donor label of this sample is uncertain. The rearrangement uses TRBV3-1 (or the pseudogene TRBV3-2) and TRBJ1-1; the D gene is possibly TRBD1 (6 bases). CDR3 region: CASSPAPGDTEAFF. CDR3 nucleotides: TGTGCCAGCAGCCCAGCACCAGGGGATACTGAAGCTTTCTTT.